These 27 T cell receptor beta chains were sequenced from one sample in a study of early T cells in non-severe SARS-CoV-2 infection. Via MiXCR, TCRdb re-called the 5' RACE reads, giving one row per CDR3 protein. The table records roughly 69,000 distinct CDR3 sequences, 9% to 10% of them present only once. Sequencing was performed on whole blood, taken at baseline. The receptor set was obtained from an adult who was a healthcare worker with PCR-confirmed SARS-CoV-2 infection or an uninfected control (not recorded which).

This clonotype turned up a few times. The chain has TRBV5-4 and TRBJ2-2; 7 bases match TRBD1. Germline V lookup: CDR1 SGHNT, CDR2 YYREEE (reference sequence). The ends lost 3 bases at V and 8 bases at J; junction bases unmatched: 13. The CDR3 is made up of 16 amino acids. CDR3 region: CASSSMTGHAKGELFF. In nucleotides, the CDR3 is TGTGCCAGCAGCTCTATGACAGGGCATGCTAAGGGGGAGCTGTTTTTT.

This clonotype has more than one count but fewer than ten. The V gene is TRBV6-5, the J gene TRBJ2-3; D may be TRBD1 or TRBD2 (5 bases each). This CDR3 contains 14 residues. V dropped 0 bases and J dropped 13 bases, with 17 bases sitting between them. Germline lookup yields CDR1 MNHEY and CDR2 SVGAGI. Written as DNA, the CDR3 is TGTGCCAGCAGTTACTCGAAGAGGGGCAATCCAAAGTATTTT. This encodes CASSYSKRGNPKYF.

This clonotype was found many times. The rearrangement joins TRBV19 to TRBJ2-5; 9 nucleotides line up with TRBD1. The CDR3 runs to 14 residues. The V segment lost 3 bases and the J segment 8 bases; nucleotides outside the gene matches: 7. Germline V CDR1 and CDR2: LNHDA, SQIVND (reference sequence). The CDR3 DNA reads TGTGCCAGTAGTATCGCCTGGACAGGGGCAACCCAGTACTTC. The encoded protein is CASSIAWTGATQYF.

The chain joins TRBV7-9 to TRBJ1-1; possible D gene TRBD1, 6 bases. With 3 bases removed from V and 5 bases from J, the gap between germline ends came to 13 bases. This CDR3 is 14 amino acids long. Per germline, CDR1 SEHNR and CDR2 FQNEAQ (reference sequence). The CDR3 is CASSFREGGTEAFF. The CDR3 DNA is TGTGCCAGCAGCTTCAGGGAAGGGGGAACTGAAGCTTTCTTT.

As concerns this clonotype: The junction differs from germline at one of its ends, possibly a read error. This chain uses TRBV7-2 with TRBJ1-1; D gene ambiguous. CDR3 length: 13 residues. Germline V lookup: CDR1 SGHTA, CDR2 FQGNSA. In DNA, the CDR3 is TGTGTCAGCAGCTTAGCGGAGAACACTGAAGCTTTCTTT. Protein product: CVSSLAENTEAFF.

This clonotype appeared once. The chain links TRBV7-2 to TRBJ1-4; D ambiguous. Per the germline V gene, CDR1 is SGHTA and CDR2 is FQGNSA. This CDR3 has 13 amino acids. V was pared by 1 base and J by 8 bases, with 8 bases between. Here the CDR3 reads CASSLDGVEKLFF. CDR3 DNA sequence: TGTGCCAGCAGCTTAGACGGCGTGGAAAAACTGTTTTTT. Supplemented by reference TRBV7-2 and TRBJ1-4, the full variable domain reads GAGVSQSPSNKVTEKGKDVELRCDPISGHTALYWYRQSLGQGLEFLIYFQGNSAPDKSGLPSDRFSAERTGGSVSTLTIQRTQQEDSAVYLCASSLDGVEKLFFGSGTQLSVL.

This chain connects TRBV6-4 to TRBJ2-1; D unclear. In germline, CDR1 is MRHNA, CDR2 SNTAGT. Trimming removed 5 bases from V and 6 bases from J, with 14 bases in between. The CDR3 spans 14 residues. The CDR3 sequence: CASSSSTRVNEQFF. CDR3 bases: TGTGCCAGCAGTTCCTCGACCCGGGTCAATGAGCAGTTCTTC.

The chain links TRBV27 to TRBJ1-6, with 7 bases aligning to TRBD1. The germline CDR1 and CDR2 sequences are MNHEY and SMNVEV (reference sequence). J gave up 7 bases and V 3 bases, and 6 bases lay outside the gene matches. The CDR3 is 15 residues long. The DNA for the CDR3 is TGTGCCAGCAGTTTCGACAGGGCGAGCAATTCACCCCTCCACTTT. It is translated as CASSFDRASNSPLHF.

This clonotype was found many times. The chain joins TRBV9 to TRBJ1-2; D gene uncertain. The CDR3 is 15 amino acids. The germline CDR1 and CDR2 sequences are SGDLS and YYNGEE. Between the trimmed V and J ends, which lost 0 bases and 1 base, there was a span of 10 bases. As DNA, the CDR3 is TGTGCCAGCAGCGTAGTTCCGGACGGTAACTATGGCTACACCTTC. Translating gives CASSVVPDGNYGYTF.

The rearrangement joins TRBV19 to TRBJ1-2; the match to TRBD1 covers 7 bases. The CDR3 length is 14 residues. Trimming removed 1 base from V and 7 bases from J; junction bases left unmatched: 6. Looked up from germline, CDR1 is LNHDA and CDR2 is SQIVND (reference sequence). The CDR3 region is CASSIVRTGRGYTF. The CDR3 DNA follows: TGTGCCAGTAGTATAGTCCGGACAGGACGTGGCTACACCTTC.

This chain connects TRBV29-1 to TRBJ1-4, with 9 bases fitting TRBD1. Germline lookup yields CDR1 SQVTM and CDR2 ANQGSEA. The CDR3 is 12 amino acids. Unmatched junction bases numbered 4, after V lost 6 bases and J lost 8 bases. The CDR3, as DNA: TGCAGCGTCAGGACAGGGGTGGAAAAACTGTTTTTT. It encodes CSVRTGVEKLFF.

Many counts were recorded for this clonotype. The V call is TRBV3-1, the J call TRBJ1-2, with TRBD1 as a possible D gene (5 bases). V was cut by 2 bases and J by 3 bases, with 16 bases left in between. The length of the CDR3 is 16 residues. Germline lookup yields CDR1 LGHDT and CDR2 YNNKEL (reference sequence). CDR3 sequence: CASSQRGGASDYGYTF. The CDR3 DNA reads TGTGCCAGCAGCCAACGGGGTGGGGCGTCTGACTATGGCTACACCTTC.

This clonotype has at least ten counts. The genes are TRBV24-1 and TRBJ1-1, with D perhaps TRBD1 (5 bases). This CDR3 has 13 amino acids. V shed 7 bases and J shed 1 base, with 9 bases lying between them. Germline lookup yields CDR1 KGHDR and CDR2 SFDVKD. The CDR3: CATRGHPNTEAFF. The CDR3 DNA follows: TGTGCCACCAGAGGACATCCGAACACTGAAGCTTTCTTT.

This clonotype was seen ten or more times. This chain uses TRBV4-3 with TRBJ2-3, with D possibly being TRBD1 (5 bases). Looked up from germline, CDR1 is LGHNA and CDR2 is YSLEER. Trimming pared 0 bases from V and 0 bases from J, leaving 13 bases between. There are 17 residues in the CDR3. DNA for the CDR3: TGCGCCAGCAGCCAAGACCGTCGGACAACAAGCACAGATACGCAGTATTTT. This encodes CASSQDRRTTSTDTQYF.

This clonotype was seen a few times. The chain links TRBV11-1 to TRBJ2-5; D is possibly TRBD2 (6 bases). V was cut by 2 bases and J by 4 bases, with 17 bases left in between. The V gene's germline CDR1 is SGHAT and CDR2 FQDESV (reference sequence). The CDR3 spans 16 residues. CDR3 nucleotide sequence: TGTGCCAGCAGCTTAACACCCAGCGGGTGGATAGAGACCCAGTACTTC. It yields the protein CASSLTPSGWIETQYF. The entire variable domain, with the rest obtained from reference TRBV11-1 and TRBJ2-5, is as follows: EAEVAQSPRYKITEKSQAVAFWCDPISGHATLYWYRQILGQGPELLVQFQDESVVDDSQLPKDRFSAERLKGVDSTLKIQPAELGDSAMYLCASSLTPSGWIETQYFGPGTRLLVL.

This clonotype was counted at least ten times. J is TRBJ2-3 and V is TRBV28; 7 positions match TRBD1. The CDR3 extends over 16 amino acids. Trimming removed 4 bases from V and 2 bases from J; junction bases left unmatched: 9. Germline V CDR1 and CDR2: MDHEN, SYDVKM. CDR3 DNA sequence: TGTGCCAGCAGTTCCCCGACAGGGTCGACCACAGATACGCAGTATTTT. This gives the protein CASSSPTGSTTDTQYF.

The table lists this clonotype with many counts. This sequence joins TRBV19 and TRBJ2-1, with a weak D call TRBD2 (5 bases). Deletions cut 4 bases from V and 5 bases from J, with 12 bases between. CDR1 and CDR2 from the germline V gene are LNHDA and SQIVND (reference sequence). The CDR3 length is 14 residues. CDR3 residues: CASSKWTGNNEQFF. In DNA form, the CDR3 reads TGTGCCAGTAGTAAGTGGACTGGGAACAATGAGCAGTTCTTC.

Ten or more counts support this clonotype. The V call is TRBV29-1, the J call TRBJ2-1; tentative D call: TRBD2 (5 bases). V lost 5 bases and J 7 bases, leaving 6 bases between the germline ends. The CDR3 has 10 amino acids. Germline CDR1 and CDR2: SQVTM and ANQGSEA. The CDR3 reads CSVRGNEQFF. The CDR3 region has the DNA TGCAGCGTTCGGGGAAATGAGCAGTTCTTC.

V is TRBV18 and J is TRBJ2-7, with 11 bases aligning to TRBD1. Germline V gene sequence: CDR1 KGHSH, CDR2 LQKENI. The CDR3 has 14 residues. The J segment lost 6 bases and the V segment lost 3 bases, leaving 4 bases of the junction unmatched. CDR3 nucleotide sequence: TGTGCCAGCTCACCCGACGGGACAGGGGGCGAGCAGTACTTC. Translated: CASSPDGTGGEQYF.

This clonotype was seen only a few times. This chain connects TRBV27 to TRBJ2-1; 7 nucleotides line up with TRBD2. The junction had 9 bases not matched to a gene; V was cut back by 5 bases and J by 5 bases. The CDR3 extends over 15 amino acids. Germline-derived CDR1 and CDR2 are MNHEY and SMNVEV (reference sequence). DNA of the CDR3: TGTGCCAGCAGTAGATTGGGTCTAGCGGACAATGAGCAGTTCTTC. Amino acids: CASSRLGLADNEQFF.

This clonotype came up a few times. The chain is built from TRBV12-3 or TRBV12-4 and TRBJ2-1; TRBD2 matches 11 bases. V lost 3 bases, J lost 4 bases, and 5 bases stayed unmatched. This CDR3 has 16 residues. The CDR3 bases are TGTGCCAGCAGTTTGAGACTAGCGGGAAGATACAATGAGCAGTTCTTC. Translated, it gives CASSLRLAGRYNEQFF.

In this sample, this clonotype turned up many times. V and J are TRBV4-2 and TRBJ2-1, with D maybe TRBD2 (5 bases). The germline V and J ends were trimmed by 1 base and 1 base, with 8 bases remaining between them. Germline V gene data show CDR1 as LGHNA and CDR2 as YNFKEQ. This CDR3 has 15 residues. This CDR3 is CASSQAEVSYNEQFF. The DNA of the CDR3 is TGTGCCAGCAGCCAAGCGGAGGTTTCCTACAATGAGCAGTTCTTC.

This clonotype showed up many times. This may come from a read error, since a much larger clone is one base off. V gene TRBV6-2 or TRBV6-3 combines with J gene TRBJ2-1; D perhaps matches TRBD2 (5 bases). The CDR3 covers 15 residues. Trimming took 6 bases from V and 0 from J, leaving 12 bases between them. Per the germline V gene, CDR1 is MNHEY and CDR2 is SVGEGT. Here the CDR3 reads CASSLSEISYNEQFF. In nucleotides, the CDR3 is TGTGCCAGCAGCCTTAGCGAAATCTCCTACAATGAGCAGTTCTTC.

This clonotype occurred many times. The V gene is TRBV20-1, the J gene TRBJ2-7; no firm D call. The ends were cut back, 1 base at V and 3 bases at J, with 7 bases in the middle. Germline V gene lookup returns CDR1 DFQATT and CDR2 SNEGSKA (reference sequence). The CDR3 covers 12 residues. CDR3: CSARGQNYEQYF. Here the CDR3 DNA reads TGCAGTGCTAGAGGGCAAAACTACGAGCAGTACTTC.

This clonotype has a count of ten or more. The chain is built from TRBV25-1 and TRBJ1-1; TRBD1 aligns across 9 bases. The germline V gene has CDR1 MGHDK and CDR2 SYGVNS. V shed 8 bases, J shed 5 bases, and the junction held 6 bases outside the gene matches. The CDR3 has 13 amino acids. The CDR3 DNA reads TGTGCCAGCCATAAACAGGGGGCAACTGAAGCTTTCTTT. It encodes CASHKQGATEAFF. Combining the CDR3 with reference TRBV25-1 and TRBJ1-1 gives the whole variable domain EADIYQTPRYLVIGTGKKITLECSQTMGHDKMYWYQQDPGMELHLIHYSYGVNSTEKGDLSSESTVSRIRTEHFPLTLESARPSHTSQYLCASHKQGATEAFFGQGTRLTVV.

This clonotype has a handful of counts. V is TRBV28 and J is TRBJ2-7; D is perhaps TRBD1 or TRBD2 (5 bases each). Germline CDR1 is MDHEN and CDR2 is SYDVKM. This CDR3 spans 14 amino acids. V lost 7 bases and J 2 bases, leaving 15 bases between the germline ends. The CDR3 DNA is TGTGCCAGCACCGGGGCTGCGCCACCCTACGAGCAGTACTTC. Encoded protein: CASTGAAPPYEQYF.

This CDR3 reads CASSDGRGISNYGYTF. The DNA for the CDR3 is TGTGCCAGCAGCGACGGAAGGGGGATTTCTAACTATGGCTACACCTTC. This chain uses TRBV5-4 with TRBJ1-2; perhaps TRBD1 as D (6 bases). V lost 4 bases and J lost 0, with 16 bases in between. The CDR3 has 16 amino acids. Germline CDR1 is SGHNT and CDR2 is YYREEE (reference sequence).